This T cell receptor beta chain emerged from a study of early T cells in non-severe SARS-CoV-2 infection. Study outcomes and limitations: Matching results from VDJdb favored anti-spike CD8 responses, leaving private and CD4 specificities undetected.

J lost 1 base, V lost 7 bases, and 10 bases had no gene match. The V gene's germline CDR1 is SGDLS and CDR2 YYNGEE. The CDR3 spans 15 residues. Each single cDNA molecule received a unique molecular identifier. TCRdb independently ran MiXCR on the 5' RACE reads; one entry per CDR3 protein. Of about 52,000 distinct CDR3 sequences in the sample, roughly 11% are singletons; the top ten hold about 13%. This clonotype was picked up many times. The antigen is undetermined. The source of this sequence is an adult who was a healthcare worker with PCR-confirmed SARS-CoV-2 infection or an uninfected control (not recorded which). The sequenced material came from whole blood. The rearrangement uses TRBV9 and TRBJ2-5; TRBD2 matches at 7 bases. As DNA, the CDR3 is TGTGCCAGCGGACGGGGCGGGGGATTCCAAGAGACCCAGTACTTC. Translating it yields CASGRGGGFQETQYF.